This T cell receptor beta chain comes out of a study of cytomegalovirus exposure and HLA in healthy donors. Study as a whole: Ancestry clustering placed about 80% of about 400 genotyped donors in the Caucasian-associated cluster. Overall study findings and caveats: Equally common other TCR beta chains were less clonally expanded than HLA-associated ones, a later analysis found. There were some public TCRs occurring in many donors, but most TCR sequences were rare. In a later analysis, specific HLA alleles were associated with more than 15,000 TCR beta sequences at a 0.05 false discovery rate.

The CDR3 spans 14 residues. The germline V and J ends were trimmed by 0 bases and 8 bases, with 13 bases remaining between them. The germline V gene encodes CDR1 MNHEY and CDR2 SVGAGI. With 60 Vbeta and 13 Jbeta primers, the PCR was carried out. Sequencing used immunoSEQ multiplex PCR; TCRdb keeps in-frame clones, though not all of them. This repertoire comprises more than 100,000 clones; its ten largest clones make up 3.5%. Notes on this clone: The antigen is undetermined.

The sample consisted of PBMCs. This sequence joins TRBV6-5 and TRBJ1-2; a possible D gene is TRBD1 (6 bases). The source of this sequence is a man aged 35-49 years in good health and CMV-seronegative. DNA for the CDR3: TGTGCCAGCAGTTACTCGTGGGGGCGAGAAGGCTACACCTTC. It translates to CASSYSWGREGYTF.